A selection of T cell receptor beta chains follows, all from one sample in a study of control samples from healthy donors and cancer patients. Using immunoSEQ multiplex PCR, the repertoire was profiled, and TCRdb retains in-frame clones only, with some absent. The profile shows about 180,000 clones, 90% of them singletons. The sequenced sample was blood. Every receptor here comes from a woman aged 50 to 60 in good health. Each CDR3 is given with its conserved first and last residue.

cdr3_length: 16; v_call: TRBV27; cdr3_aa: CASSLGGGVNNQPQHF
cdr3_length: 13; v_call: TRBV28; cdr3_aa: CASHGQIQETQYF
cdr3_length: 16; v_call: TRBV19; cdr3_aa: CASSITRGTRNEKLFF
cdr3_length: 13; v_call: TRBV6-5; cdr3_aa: CASSYSSQYEQYF
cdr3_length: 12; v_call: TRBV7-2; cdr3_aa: CASSLGYNEQFF
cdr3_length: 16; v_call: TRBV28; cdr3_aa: CASSLSGKALKDGYTF
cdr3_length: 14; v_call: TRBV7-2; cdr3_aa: CASSLGHSNTEAFF
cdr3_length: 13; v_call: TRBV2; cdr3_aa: CASSGPGGNEQFF
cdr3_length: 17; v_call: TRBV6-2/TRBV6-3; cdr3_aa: CASSPRLAGKIYNEQFF
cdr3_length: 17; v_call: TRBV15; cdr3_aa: CATSRLRAGGFDTEAFF
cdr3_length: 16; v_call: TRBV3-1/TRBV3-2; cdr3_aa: CASSHRTAKAGYGYTF
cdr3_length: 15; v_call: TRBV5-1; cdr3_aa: CASSLILAGDNEQFF
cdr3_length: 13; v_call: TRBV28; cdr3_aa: CASSRNGRPEAFF
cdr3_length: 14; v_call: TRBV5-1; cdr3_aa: CASSTGENNSPLHF